A single sample is the source of the 18 T cell receptor beta chains below, sequenced in a study of blood T cell repertoires in COVID-19. Here immunoSEQ multiplex PCR was the method, and the copy in TCRdb shows in-frame clones only, minus some. The sample carries a few hundred thousand clones, 88% recorded once. What was sequenced was peripheral blood. The receptors come from a woman in her twenties or thirties who had recovered from COVID-19.

The rearrangement uses TRBV5-5 and TRBJ2-6, with a possible D match to TRBD1 (6 bases). Trimming took off 0 bases at V and 4 bases at J, with 11 bases between the two ends. Germline V gene sequence: CDR1 SGHKS, CDR2 YYEKEE (reference sequence). The CDR3 is 16 amino acids. The CDR3 reads CASSLVGARGANVLTF. The CDR3 bases are TGTGCCAGCAGCTTGGTGGGGGCGCGGGGGGCCAACGTCCTGACTTTC.

The rearrangement joins TRBV18 to TRBJ2-7; 7 nucleotides line up with TRBD2. This CDR3 is built from 15 residues. Looked up from germline, CDR1 is KGHSH and CDR2 is LQKENI. V lost 2 bases and J lost 3; bases outside the gene matches: 7. CDR3 protein: CASSPRLAVYYEQYF. CDR3 coding DNA: TGTGCCAGCTCACCAAGGCTAGCGGTTTACTACGAGCAGTACTTC.

The gene calls are TRBV5-1 and TRBJ2-1; 7 nucleotides match TRBD1. The CDR3 extends over 14 amino acids. Germline V gene lookup returns CDR1 SGHRS and CDR2 YFSETQ. V lost 2 bases, J lost 6 bases, and 5 bases stayed unmatched. The CDR3 bases are TGCGCCAGCAGCTTCGACAGGGTTGGCAATGAGCAGTTCTTC. Its protein is CASSFDRVGNEQFF.

The chain carries TRBV19 and TRBJ1-5; 9 bases align to TRBD1. The trim removed 6 bases at V and 0 bases at J, leaving 9 bases unmatched. The CDR3 loop spans 17 amino acids. Germline V CDR1 and CDR2: LNHDA, SQIVND (reference sequence). CDR3 region: CASRVGQGWNSNQPQHF. CDR3 nucleotides: TGTGCCAGTAGAGTGGGACAGGGTTGGAATAGCAATCAGCCCCAGCATTTT.

The CDR3 spells CASSLWASGGFPTRADTQYF. The DNA for the CDR3 is TGTGCCAGCAGCTTATGGGCTAGCGGGGGGTTCCCCACTAGAGCAGATACGCAGTATTTT. V is TRBV7-3 and J is TRBJ2-3; TRBD2 matches at 11 bases. V was pared by 2 bases and J by 4 bases, with 17 bases of the junction left unmatched. CDR1 SGHTA and CDR2 FQGTGA come from the germline V gene. The CDR3 has 20 residues.

The chain carries TRBV15 and TRBJ2-7; D is perhaps TRBD2 (6 bases). Germline V gene data show CDR1 as LNHNV and CDR2 as YYDKDF (reference sequence). V lost 1 base and J lost 1, with 11 bases in between. CDR3 length: 15 amino acids. The CDR3 region is CATSRGPGRSYEQYF. CDR3 bases: TGTGCCACCAGCAGAGGTCCAGGGAGGTCCTACGAGCAGTACTTC. The complete variable domain, with remaining parts taken from reference TRBV15 and TRBJ2-7, reads DAMVIQNPRYQVTQFGKPVTLSCSQTLNHNVMYWYQQKSSQAPKLLFHYYDKDFNNEADTPDNFQSRRPNTSFCFLDIRSPGLGDTAMYLCATSRGPGRSYEQYFGPGTRLTVT.

The chain employs TRBV4-1 and TRBJ1-1, with 9 bases fitting TRBD1. Germline CDR1 MGHRA, CDR2 YSYEKL. V shed 3 bases and J 0 bases; nucleotides not matched to a gene: 2. The CDR3 length is 15 residues. In nucleotides, the CDR3 is TGCGCCAGCAGCCAGGACAGGGGAATGAACACTGAAGCTTTCTTT. Translation: CASSQDRGMNTEAFF.

Only one count was recorded for this clone. The chain links TRBV28 to TRBJ2-3; weak D call: TRBD2 (7 bases). The CDR3 runs to 15 residues. The germline CDR1 and CDR2 sequences are MDHEN and SYDVKM. Trimming left V 2 bases short and J 4 bases short, with 13 bases between. Here the CDR3 DNA reads TGTGCCAGCAGTTTAATCGGGGGGCGACCAGATACGCAGTATTTT. Translating it yields CASSLIGGRPDTQYF.

The chain uses TRBV3-1 (or the pseudogene TRBV3-2) and TRBJ1-2; maybe TRBD1 (6 bases). The CDR3 covers 14 residues. V shed 0 bases and J shed 4 bases, with 9 bases lying between them. CDR1 LGHDT and CDR2 YNNKEL come from the germline V gene (reference sequence). DNA for the CDR3: TGTGCCAGCAGCCAAGAAACAGGGATCTATGGCTACACCTTC. It translates to CASSQETGIYGYTF.

This chain uses TRBV29-1 with TRBJ1-3; D perhaps matches TRBD1 (5 bases). Germline CDR1 reads SQVTM; CDR2 reads ANQGSEA. Trimming removed 0 bases from V and 2 bases from J, with 11 bases in between. This CDR3 comprises 15 residues. The CDR3 region is CSVEDRGAPGNTIYF. The CDR3 DNA follows: TGCAGCGTTGAAGATCGCGGGGCCCCTGGAAACACCATATATTTT.

This clone appeared once. This chain connects TRBV29-1 to TRBJ2-3; D is undetermined. The germline V and J ends were trimmed by 3 bases and 4 bases, with 17 bases remaining between them. The CDR3 sequence is 15 residues long. Germline V CDR1 and CDR2: SQVTM, ANQGSEA. This chain's CDR3 is CSVDSRSGRSDTQYF. CDR3 DNA: TGCAGCGTTGATTCCAGGTCAGGCCGGTCAGATACGCAGTATTTT.

This chain connects TRBV28 to TRBJ1-3; weak D call: TRBD1 (6 bases). Deletions cut 5 bases from V and 3 bases from J, with 14 bases between. CDR1 is MDHEN, CDR2 SYDVKM, per germline. The CDR3 has 15 residues. In DNA, the CDR3 is TGTGCCAGCAGTCGACAGGTATACGATGGAAACACCATATATTTT. It yields the protein CASSRQVYDGNTIYF.

The chain couples TRBV12-3 or TRBV12-4 to TRBJ2-5, with unresolved D. With 6 bases removed from V and 7 bases from J, the gap between germline ends came to 15 bases. This CDR3 is 13 amino acids long. CDR3 nucleotide sequence: TGTGCCAGCAGCCCAACCCTGTCCGGGACCCAGTACTTC. It codes for CASSPTLSGTQYF.

CDR3 sequence reads: CATSREGQGELQETQYF. CDR3 DNA: TGTGCCACCAGCAGAGAAGGACAGGGGGAACTCCAAGAGACCCAGTACTTC. The rearrangement uses TRBV15 and TRBJ2-5, with 10 positions matching TRBD1. Germline assignment: CDR1 LNHNV and CDR2 YYDKDF (reference sequence). The CDR3 is 17 residues long. J gave up 1 base and V 0 bases, and 5 bases lay outside the gene matches.

The chain carries TRBV5-1 and TRBJ2-5; no clear D. Germline values: CDR1 SGHRS, CDR2 YFSETQ. V lost 0 bases to trimming and J lost 1 base, with 4 bases between them. This CDR3 comprises 13 residues. CDR3 nucleotides: TGCGCCAGCAGCTTGGGCAGCCAAGAGACCCAGTACTTC. Residues: CASSLGSQETQYF.

V and J are TRBV4-2 and TRBJ2-7; tentative D call: TRBD2 (6 bases). Germline loops: CDR1 LGHNA, CDR2 YNFKEQ. This CDR3 is built from 15 residues. V lost 3 bases and J lost 2, with 14 bases in between. CDR3 in amino acids: CASSQFGGNPYEQYF. The CDR3 region has the DNA TGTGCCAGCAGCCAGTTTGGCGGGAACCCCTACGAGCAGTACTTC.

V usage is TRBV7-2 and J usage is TRBJ2-7; 9 bases are a match to TRBD1. CDR1 SGHTA and CDR2 FQGNSA come from the germline V gene. The CDR3 length is 14 residues. V was clipped by 5 bases and J by 1 base; unmatched bases: 3. The CDR3 DNA reads as TGTGCCAGCAGCAAGGACAGGGGATCCTACGAGCAGTACTTC. Translation: CASSKDRGSYEQYF.

In DNA form, the CDR3 reads TGTGCCAGCAGGACTGACAGGGAGGATGGCTACACCTTC. Translating it yields CASRTDREDGYTF. This sequence joins TRBV28 and TRBJ1-2; 7 bases map to TRBD1. Germline V CDR1 and CDR2: MDHEN, SYDVKM. V dropped 6 bases and J dropped 6; count of bases not matched to a gene: 7. This CDR3 has 13 residues.